The subject of this entry is one TCR beta chain. Some clones are missing from TCRdb's copy, which holds only in-frame ones; the method was immunoSEQ multiplex PCR. The sample has roughly 34,000 clones; roughly nine tenths are singletons. The data were taken from a study of T cell changes during pregnancy in multiple sclerosis. Material: CD4+ T cells from peripheral blood mononuclear cells, obtained in the second trimester of pregnancy. This sequence originates from a female donor in good health, enrolled as a control in a pregnancy study.

This CDR3 reads CASSPSGSTNEQFF. The CDR3 DNA sequence: TGTGCCAGCAGCCCAAGCGGGAGTACTAATGAGCAGTTCTTC. This chain uses TRBV11-2 with TRBJ2-1; TRBD2 aligns across 8 bases. V dropped 5 bases and J dropped 7; count of bases not matched to a gene: 7. Per the germline V gene, CDR1 is SGHAT and CDR2 is FQNNGV. The CDR3 is made up of 14 amino acids.